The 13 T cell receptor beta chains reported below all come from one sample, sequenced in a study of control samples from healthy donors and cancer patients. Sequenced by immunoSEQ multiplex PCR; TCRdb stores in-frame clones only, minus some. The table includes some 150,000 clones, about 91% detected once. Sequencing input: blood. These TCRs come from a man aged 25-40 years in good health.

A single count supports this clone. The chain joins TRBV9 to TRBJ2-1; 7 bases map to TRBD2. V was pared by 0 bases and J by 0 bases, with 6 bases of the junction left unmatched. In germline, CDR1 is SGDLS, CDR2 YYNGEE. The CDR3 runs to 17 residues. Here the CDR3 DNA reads TGTGCCAGCAGCGTAGGACGGGGGGAGAGCTCCTACAATGAGCAGTTCTTC. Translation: CASSVGRGESSYNEQFF.

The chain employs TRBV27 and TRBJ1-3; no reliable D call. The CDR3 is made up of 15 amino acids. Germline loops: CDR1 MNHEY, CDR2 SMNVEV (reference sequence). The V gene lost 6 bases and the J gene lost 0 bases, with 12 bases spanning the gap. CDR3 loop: CASRSTWSSGNTIYF. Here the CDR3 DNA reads TGTGCCAGCAGATCTACCTGGAGCTCTGGAAACACCATATATTTT.

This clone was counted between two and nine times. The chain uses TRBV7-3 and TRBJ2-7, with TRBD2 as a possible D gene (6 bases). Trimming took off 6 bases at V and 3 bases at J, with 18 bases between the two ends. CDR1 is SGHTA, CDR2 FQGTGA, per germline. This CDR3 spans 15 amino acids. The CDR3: CASSPSLGGNYEQYF. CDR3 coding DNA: TGTGCCAGCAGTCCCAGCCTCGGGGGAAACTACGAGCAGTACTTC.

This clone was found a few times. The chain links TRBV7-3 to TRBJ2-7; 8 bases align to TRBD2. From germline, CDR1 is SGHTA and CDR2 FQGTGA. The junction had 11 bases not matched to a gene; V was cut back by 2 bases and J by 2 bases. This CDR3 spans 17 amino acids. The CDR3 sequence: CASSLLASGRNPYEQYF. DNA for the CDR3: TGTGCCAGCAGCTTATTGGCTAGCGGGCGCAATCCCTACGAGCAGTACTTC. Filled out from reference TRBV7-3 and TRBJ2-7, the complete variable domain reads GAGVSQTPSNKVTEKGKYVELRCDPISGHTALYWYRQSLGQGPEFLIYFQGTGAADDSGLPNDRFFAVRPEGSVSTLKIQRTERGDSAVYLCASSLLASGRNPYEQYFGPGTRLTVT.

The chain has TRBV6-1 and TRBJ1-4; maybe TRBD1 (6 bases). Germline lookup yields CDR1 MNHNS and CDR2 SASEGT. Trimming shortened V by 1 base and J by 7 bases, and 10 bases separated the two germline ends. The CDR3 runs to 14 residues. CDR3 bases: TGTGCCAGCAGTGAAGGGGGGGGCGGTGAAAAACTGTTTTTT. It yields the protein CASSEGGGGEKLFF.

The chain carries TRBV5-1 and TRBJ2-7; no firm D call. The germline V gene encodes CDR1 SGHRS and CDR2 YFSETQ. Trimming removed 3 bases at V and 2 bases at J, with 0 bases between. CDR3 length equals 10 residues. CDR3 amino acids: CASSSYEQYF. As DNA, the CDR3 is TGCGCCAGCAGCTCCTACGAGCAGTACTTC.

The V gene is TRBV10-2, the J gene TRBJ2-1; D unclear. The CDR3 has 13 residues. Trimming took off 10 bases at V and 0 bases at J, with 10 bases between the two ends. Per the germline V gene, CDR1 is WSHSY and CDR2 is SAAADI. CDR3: CATRSRSYNEQFF. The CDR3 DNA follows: TGCGCCACAAGATCACGCTCCTACAATGAGCAGTTCTTC.

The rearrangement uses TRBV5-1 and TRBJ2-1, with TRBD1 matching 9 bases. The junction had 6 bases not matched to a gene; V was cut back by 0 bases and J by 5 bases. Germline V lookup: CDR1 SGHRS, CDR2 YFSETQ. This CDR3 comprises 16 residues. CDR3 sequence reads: CASSLATGGFNNEQFF. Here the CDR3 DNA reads TGCGCCAGCAGCTTGGCCACAGGGGGCTTCAACAATGAGCAGTTCTTC.

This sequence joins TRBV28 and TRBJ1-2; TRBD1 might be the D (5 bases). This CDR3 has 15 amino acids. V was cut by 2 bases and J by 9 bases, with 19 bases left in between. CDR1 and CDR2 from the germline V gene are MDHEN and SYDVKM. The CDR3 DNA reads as TGTGCCAGCAGTTTAGTGTACGGGGGTAACGTTCGCTACACCTTC. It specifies CASSLVYGGNVRYTF.

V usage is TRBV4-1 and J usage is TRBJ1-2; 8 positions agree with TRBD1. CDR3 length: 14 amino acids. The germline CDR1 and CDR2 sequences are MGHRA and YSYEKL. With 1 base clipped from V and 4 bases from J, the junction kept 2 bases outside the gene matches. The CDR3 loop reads CASSQGQGAYGYTF. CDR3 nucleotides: TGCGCCAGCAGCCAAGGGCAGGGGGCCTATGGCTACACCTTC.

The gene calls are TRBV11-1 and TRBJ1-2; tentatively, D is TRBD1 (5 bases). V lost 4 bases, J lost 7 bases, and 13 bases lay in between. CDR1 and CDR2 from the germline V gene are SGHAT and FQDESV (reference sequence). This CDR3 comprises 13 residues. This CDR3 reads CASSSGFGAGYTF. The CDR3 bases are TGTGCCAGCAGCTCGGGATTCGGGGCTGGCTACACCTTC.

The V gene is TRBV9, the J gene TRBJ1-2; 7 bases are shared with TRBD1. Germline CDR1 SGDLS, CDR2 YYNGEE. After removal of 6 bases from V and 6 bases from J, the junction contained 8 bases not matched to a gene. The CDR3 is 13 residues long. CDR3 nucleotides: TGTGCCAGCATGCCCACAGGGGTGAATGGCTACACCTTC. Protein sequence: CASMPTGVNGYTF.

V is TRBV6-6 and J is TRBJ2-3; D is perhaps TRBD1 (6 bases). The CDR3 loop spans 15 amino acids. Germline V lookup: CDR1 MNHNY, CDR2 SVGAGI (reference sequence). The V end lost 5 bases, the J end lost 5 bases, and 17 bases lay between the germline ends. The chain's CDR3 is CASSQLRDIKDTQYF. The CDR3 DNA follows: TGTGCCAGCAGTCAACTCCGGGACATCAAAGATACGCAGTATTTT.